The next 30 T cell receptor beta chains were all read from a single sample in a study of T cells in Graves' hyperthyroidism and ophthalmopathy. The source material, RNA transcripts, was used to amplify TCR beta CDR3 regions. TCR CDR3 underwent first-round RT-PCR with the HTBI primer set. Using its own MiXCR run on the multiplex PCR reads, TCRdb lists one record per CDR3 protein. Among approximately 150,000 distinct CDR3 sequences listed, approximately 9% were seen once. The sample comprised blood. Receptors were obtained from a woman aged 18 to 35 with Graves' hyperthyroidism that later progressed to Graves' ophthalmopathy.

This clonotype was seen repeatedly, ten times or more. The V call is TRBV7-8, the J call TRBJ1-5, with D possibly matching TRBD1 (6 bases). Trimming took off 1 base at V and 4 bases at J, with 11 bases between the two ends. CDR1 SGHVS and CDR2 FQNEAQ come from the germline V gene. The CDR3 runs to 15 residues. The CDR3 reads CASSLDGGANQPQHF. The CDR3 coding sequence is TGTGCCAGCAGCTTAGACGGGGGGGCAAATCAGCCCCAGCATTTT.

This clonotype was recorded at least ten times. The genes are TRBV5-1 and TRBJ1-2; D may be TRBD1 (6 bases). The V and J ends lost 1 base and 2 bases respectively, with 12 bases between them. Germline CDR1 SGHRS, CDR2 YFSETQ. The CDR3 contains 15 residues. The CDR3 here is CASSLLPGGNYGYTF. CDR3 bases: TGCGCCAGCAGCTTGCTCCCGGGGGGCAACTATGGCTACACCTTC.

This clonotype was recorded at least ten times. The chain combines TRBV4-2 with TRBJ2-2; D uncertain. This CDR3 has 14 amino acids. V was clipped by 4 bases and J by 3 bases, with 9 bases between them. The germline V gene encodes CDR1 LGHNA and CDR2 YNFKEQ. CDR3 nucleotide sequence: TGTGCCAGCAGCCGAGGAGAGGACACCGGGGAGCTGTTTTTT. This sequence encodes CASSRGEDTGELFF.

This clonotype was seen only a few times. The gene calls are TRBV3-1 and TRBJ1-2; a possible D gene is TRBD1 (5 bases). Trimming pared 0 bases from V and 5 bases from J, leaving 13 bases between. The CDR3 runs to 15 residues. Looked up from germline, CDR1 is LGHDT and CDR2 is YNNKEL (reference sequence). CDR3 nucleotides: TGTGCCAGCAGCCAAGAGGGGGTTTATGGGTATGGCTACACCTTC. It translates to CASSQEGVYGYGYTF.

V gene TRBV15 combines with J gene TRBJ1-3; 9 nucleotides line up with TRBD1. The J segment lost 3 bases and the V segment lost 0 bases, leaving 3 bases of the junction unmatched. Germline V gene lookup returns CDR1 LNHNV and CDR2 YYDKDF (reference sequence). The CDR3 totals 16 residues. The CDR3 DNA sequence: TGTGCCACCAGCAGAGAAGGGACAGGGTTTGGAAACACCATATATTTT. It translates to CATSREGTGFGNTIYF.

This clonotype was counted ten times or more. The genes are TRBV6-2 or TRBV6-3 and TRBJ2-2, with no clear D. The CDR3 is made up of 15 amino acids. Germline V gene data show CDR1 as MNHEY and CDR2 as SVGEGT. The V end was cut by 0 bases, the J end by 4 bases, with 9 bases between. CDR3 sequence reads: CASSYSNLFTGELFF. In DNA form, the CDR3 reads TGTGCCAGCAGTTACTCGAACTTGTTCACCGGGGAGCTGTTTTTT.

The genes are TRBV30 and TRBJ1-6, with 9 bases that match TRBD1. After removal of 0 bases from V and 7 bases from J, the junction contained 1 base not matched to a gene. The CDR3 spans 14 residues. Germline assignment: CDR1 GTSNPN and CDR2 SVGIG (reference sequence). CDR3 bases: TGTGCCTGGAGTGTGGGACAGGGAAATTCACCCCTCCACTTT. As protein: CAWSVGQGNSPLHF.

A few counts support this clonotype. In nucleotides, the CDR3 is TGTGCCAGCAGCCAAGGTCTGGGGGAGGCCTACGAGCAGTACTTC. Translation: CASSQGLGEAYEQYF. The J gene is TRBJ2-7, the V gene TRBV4-2; D perhaps matches TRBD2 (6 bases). The CDR3 extends over 15 amino acids. Trimming pared 1 base from V and 2 bases from J, leaving 12 bases between. The V gene's germline CDR1 is LGHNA and CDR2 YNFKEQ.

This clonotype was found many times. The chain combines TRBV4-2 with TRBJ2-7; D uncertain. Germline assignment: CDR1 LGHNA and CDR2 YNFKEQ. The CDR3 runs to 12 residues. V lost 0 bases and J lost 6, with 6 bases in between. This CDR3 reads CASSQEGSEQYF. CDR3 bases: TGTGCCAGCAGCCAAGAGGGTTCCGAGCAGTACTTC.

V gene TRBV5-4 combines with J gene TRBJ2-1, with 11 positions matching TRBD1. V dropped 4 bases and J dropped 15; count of bases not matched to a gene: 15. Germline CDR1 reads SGHNT; CDR2 reads YYREEE (reference sequence). The CDR3 is 15 residues long. CDR3: CASSQDRGPPPVMFF. In nucleotides, the CDR3 is TGTGCCAGCAGCCAGGACAGGGGGCCCCCCCCAGTCATGTTCTTC.

In this sample, this clonotype turned up many times. The chain recombines TRBV6-1 with TRBJ1-2, with D perhaps matching TRBD1 (5 bases). V dropped 6 bases and J dropped 3 bases, with 17 bases sitting between them. Germline lookup yields CDR1 MNHNS and CDR2 SASEGT. This CDR3 has 15 amino acids. CDR3 nucleotide sequence: TGTGCCAGCAGGCTTCTGGGGCCCGACCACTATGGCTACACCTTC. Protein sequence: CASRLLGPDHYGYTF.

The sample holds a few counts of this clonotype. The chain employs TRBV3-1 and TRBJ1-1; D unresolved. Germline V gene data show CDR1 as LGHDT and CDR2 as YNNKEL (reference sequence). This CDR3 contains 12 residues. V gave up 0 bases and J gave up 11 bases, with 10 bases separating them. CDR3 sequence (DNA): TGTGCCAGCAGCCAAGATTTGGTACCGGCTTTCTTT. Translation: CASSQDLVPAFF. The full variable domain, in which reference TRBV3-1 and TRBJ1-1 provide the parts outside the CDR3, is DTAVSQTPKYLVTQMGNDKSIKCEQNLGHDTMYWYKQDSKKFLKIMFSYNNKELIINETVPNRFSPKSPDKAHLNLHINSLELGDSAVYFCASSQDLVPAFFGQGTRLTVV.

This clonotype was observed many times. The rearrangement links TRBV24-1 to TRBJ2-2; possibly TRBD2 for D (5 bases). The CDR3 loop spans 16 amino acids. CDR1 is KGHDR, CDR2 SFDVKD, per germline. V lost 7 bases and J lost 0, with 14 bases in between. CDR3 DNA sequence: TGTGCCACCAGATCGACGGGGTACCCGAACACCGGGGAGCTGTTTTTT. Its protein is CATRSTGYPNTGELFF.

This clonotype was observed a handful of times. The V gene is TRBV9, the J gene TRBJ2-3, with 7 positions matching TRBD2. V shed 0 bases and J 3 bases; nucleotides not matched to a gene: 7. The CDR3 totals 16 residues. Germline-derived CDR1 and CDR2 are SGDLS and YYNGEE. CDR3 DNA: TGTGCCAGCAGCGTAGGAGGAGCCGGGGGGACAGATACGCAGTATTTT. This codes for CASSVGGAGGTDTQYF.

This clonotype was recorded a few times. The CDR3 bases are TGTGCCAGCAGCCGGTACATTGCCCATGGGACACCCCTCCACTTT. Translation: CASSRYIAHGTPLHF. This chain connects TRBV4-2 to TRBJ1-6, with unresolved D. CDR1 is LGHNA and CDR2 is YNFKEQ in the germline V gene. V shed 4 bases and J shed 11 bases, with 18 bases lying between them. This CDR3 has 15 amino acids.

This clonotype was counted at least ten times. The chain couples TRBV20-1 to TRBJ1-2; D may be TRBD1 (5 bases). The CDR3 length is 13 residues. Trimming pared 1 base from V and 3 bases from J, leaving 9 bases between. The germline V gene encodes CDR1 DFQATT and CDR2 SNEGSKA (reference sequence). This CDR3 is CSARGDRDYGYTF. The DNA for the CDR3 is TGCAGTGCTAGAGGGGACCGTGACTATGGCTACACCTTC.

Ten or more counts support this clonotype. The gene calls are TRBV2 and TRBJ2-7, with D perhaps TRBD2 (5 bases). The CDR3 is 14 amino acids. V dropped 8 bases and J dropped 0 bases, with 14 bases sitting between them. Germline-derived CDR1 and CDR2 are SNHLY and FYNNEI. CDR3 nucleotide sequence: TGTGCCAGCCGCTGGACTGATAGCTCCTACGAGCAGTACTTC. Amino acids: CASRWTDSSYEQYF.

This clonotype has ten or more counts. This chain links TRBV18 with TRBJ2-2; 7 bases map to TRBD1. The CDR3 covers 16 residues. Losses at the gene ends were 5 bases for V and 3 bases for J; bases not matched to a gene: 9. The V gene's germline CDR1 is KGHSH and CDR2 LQKENI. The CDR3 reads CASSASATGYTGELFF. The CDR3 DNA reads TGTGCCAGCTCAGCCTCCGCGACAGGGTACACCGGGGAGCTGTTTTTT.

The chain carries TRBV4-1 and TRBJ1-1; 11 nucleotides match TRBD1. The CDR3 consists of 20 residues. J gave up 4 bases and V 6 bases, and 22 bases lay outside the gene matches. Per the germline V gene, CDR1 is MGHRA and CDR2 is YSYEKL. CDR3 sequence reads: CASSLSFSGTGGAVGTEAFF. DNA of the CDR3: TGCGCCAGCAGTCTTTCTTTCTCCGGGACAGGGGGTGCAGTAGGCACTGAAGCTTTCTTT.

Ten or more counts support this clonotype. CDR3 sequence (DNA): TGTGCCTGGAGTGTACGCAGCGGGACAGATACGCAGTATTTT. Residues: CAWSVRSGTDTQYF. The chain carries TRBV30 and TRBJ2-3; the D gene is possibly TRBD2 (6 bases). The CDR3 consists of 14 residues. V lost 0 bases, J lost 3 bases, and 10 bases lay in between. Germline V gives CDR1 GTSNPN, CDR2 SVGIG (reference sequence).

This clonotype was seen a few times. V is TRBV6-1 and J is TRBJ2-1, with 9 bases identical to TRBD2. The germline V gene has CDR1 MNHNS and CDR2 SASEGT. Trimming took 5 bases from V and 4 from J; bases not matched to a gene: 9. The CDR3 runs 16 residues. CDR3: CASSSALSGSYNEQFF. The CDR3 nucleotides are TGTGCCAGCAGTAGTGCCCTTAGCGGGAGTTACAATGAGCAGTTCTTC.

This clonotype showed up many times. The chain employs TRBV13 and TRBJ2-2; D not certain. Trimming cost V 5 bases and J 5 bases, with 3 bases left between them. The germline gives CDR1 PRHDT, CDR2 FYEKMQ (reference sequence). CDR3 length equals 11 residues. The DNA of the CDR3 is TGTGCCAGCAGCGAGACCGGGGAGCTGTTTTTT. It encodes CASSETGELFF.

At least ten counts were recorded for this clonotype. This chain connects TRBV30 to TRBJ2-3; the D gene is possibly TRBD2 (6 bases). Germline V lookup: CDR1 GTSNPN, CDR2 SVGIG (reference sequence). The CDR3 loop spans 15 amino acids. V was pared by 5 bases and J by 3 bases, with 18 bases between. CDR3 bases: TGTGCCTGGTCCTATCCGGGACTTGATACAGATACGCAGTATTTT. It yields the protein CAWSYPGLDTDTQYF.

The genes are TRBV5-4 and TRBJ1-1; tentative D call: TRBD1 (6 bases). The CDR3 is 15 amino acids. CDR1 SGHNT and CDR2 YYREEE come from the germline V gene (reference sequence). Deletions cut 1 base from V and 5 bases from J, with 15 bases between. In DNA form, the CDR3 reads TGTGCCAGCAGCTTGCCCGTAGGGGGAGATACTGAAGCTTTCTTT. As protein: CASSLPVGGDTEAFF.

The rearrangement uses TRBV14 and TRBJ2-5; TRBD2 agrees at 11 bases. This CDR3 is 19 amino acids long. Germline lookup yields CDR1 SGHDN and CDR2 FVKESK. With 4 bases clipped from V and 5 bases from J, the junction kept 18 bases outside the gene matches. The CDR3 sequence is CASSRGFSSGGPPRETQYF. The CDR3 DNA follows: TGTGCCAGCAGCCGAGGATTTTCTAGCGGGGGGCCCCCCCGGGAGACCCAGTACTTC.

The rearrangement links TRBV13 to TRBJ1-4; D is ambiguous. Germline CDR1 and CDR2: PRHDT and FYEKMQ (reference sequence). This CDR3 comprises 17 residues. Trimming took 5 bases from V and 6 from J, leaving 22 bases between them. For the CDR3, the DNA is TGTGCCAGCAGCCAGAACGCGGCGAGGGCTGCAGATGAAAAACTGTTTTTT. This translates into CASSQNAARAADEKLFF.

This clonotype came up many times. CDR3 protein: CASSPQGSGANVLTF. Here the CDR3 DNA reads TGTGCCAGCAGCCCCCAGGGTTCTGGGGCCAACGTCCTGACTTTC. The rearrangement links TRBV14 to TRBJ2-6, with D perhaps matching TRBD1 (5 bases). The CDR3 spans 15 residues. Between the trimmed V and J ends, which lost 4 bases and 1 base, there was a span of 8 bases. Looked up from germline, CDR1 is SGHDN and CDR2 is FVKESK.

V is TRBV6-2 or TRBV6-3 and J is TRBJ2-7; 7 bases align to TRBD2. The CDR3 length is 15 residues. V shed 5 bases and J 3 bases; nucleotides not matched to a gene: 10. Looked up from germline, CDR1 is MNHEY and CDR2 is SVGEGT. CDR3 region: CASSGGTGGIYEQYF. The CDR3 DNA reads TGTGCCAGCAGTGGGGGGACGGGGGGTATCTACGAGCAGTACTTC.

The table lists this clonotype with many counts. The V and J genes are TRBV28 and TRBJ2-1; 11 bases fit TRBD2. The CDR3 covers 16 residues. The V and J ends lost 5 bases and 4 bases, in that order; junction bases with no gene match: 7. From germline, CDR1 is MDHEN and CDR2 SYDVKM. Here the CDR3 DNA reads TGTGCCAGCAGTATGACCGGGACTAGCGGATACAATGAGCAGTTCTTC. Amino acid sequence: CASSMTGTSGYNEQFF.

This clonotype was observed at least ten times. The V call is TRBV3-1, the J call TRBJ2-1; D unresolved. Germline CDR1 reads LGHDT; CDR2 reads YNNKEL (reference sequence). V lost 1 base, J lost 7 bases, and 11 bases lay in between. This CDR3 is built from 14 residues. CDR3 in amino acids: CASSQVGPSNEQFF. The DNA of the CDR3 is TGTGCCAGCAGCCAAGTCGGGCCTTCGAATGAGCAGTTCTTC.